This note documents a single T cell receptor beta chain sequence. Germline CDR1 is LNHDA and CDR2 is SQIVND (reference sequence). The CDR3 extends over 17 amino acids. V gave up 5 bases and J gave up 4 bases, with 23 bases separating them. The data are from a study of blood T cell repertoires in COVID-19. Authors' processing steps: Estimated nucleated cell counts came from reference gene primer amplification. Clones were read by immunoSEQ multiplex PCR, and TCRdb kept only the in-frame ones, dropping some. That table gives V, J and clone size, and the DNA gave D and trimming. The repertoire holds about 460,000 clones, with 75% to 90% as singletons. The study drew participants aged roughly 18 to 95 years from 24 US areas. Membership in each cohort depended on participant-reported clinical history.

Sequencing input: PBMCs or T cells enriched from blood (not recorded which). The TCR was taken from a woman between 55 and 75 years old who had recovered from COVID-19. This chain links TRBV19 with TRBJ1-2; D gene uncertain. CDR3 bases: TGTGCCAGTAGTCCGGGAGACCTAAAGGCCCACTTCTATGGCTACACCTTC. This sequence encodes CASSPGDLKAHFYGYTF.